This T cell receptor (beta chain) was identified in a study of blood T cells in healthy people across ages. Per the germline V gene, CDR1 is LGHNA and CDR2 is YNFKEQ. V gave up 7 bases and J gave up 8 bases; unmatched junction bases: 16. The CDR3 runs to 16 residues. Combining a sample-barcoded 5' primer with a J-beta primer mix, a second PCR ran for 7 to 11 cycles. TCRdb reanalysed the 5' RACE reads using MiXCR and keeps one entry per CDR3 protein. The data hold roughly 700,000 distinct CDR3 sequences, with roughly 25% observed a single time. These data were also filed under a second study, of T cells of mothers and their children.

This rearrangement joins TRBV4-2 to TRBJ2-1, with 8 nucleotides matching TRBD2. The clonotype originates from a boy younger than 18 in good health. Sequenced: blood. CDR3 sequence: CASTSSPAGARDEQFF. CDR3 DNA sequence: TGTGCCAGCACCTCCTCCCCAGCGGGGGCCCGTGATGAGCAGTTCTTC.